Included here is one T cell receptor (beta chain) sequence, with context. The antigen is undetermined. TCRdb reprocessed the 5' RACE reads via MiXCR and lists one record per CDR3 protein. The table records some 500,000 distinct CDR3 sequences, roughly 14% of them present only once. This sample was taken from a study of T cells after yellow fever vaccination. Regarding the study as a whole: The study found a weaker secondary response that peaked faster, day 5 versus 15. Repertoires obtained by FACS sorting could include abundant clonotypes that entered as contaminants from the bulk population. Booster samples showed a return of most primary-vaccination clones (under 97% CD4, about 87% CD8).

Sequences were derived from PBMCs, sampled on the day of the yellow fever booster vaccination. This receptor was taken from a man aged 25 to 45 who received the YFV17D yellow fever vaccine.

Written as DNA, the CDR3 is TGTGCCAGCTCACCAGGACTAGCGGACTCCTACGAGCAGTACTTC. Translation gives CASSPGLADSYEQYF. This sequence joins TRBV18 and TRBJ2-7, with TRBD2 identical over 10 bases. This CDR3 has 15 amino acids. V lost 2 bases and J lost 0; bases outside the gene matches: 1. Germline assignment: CDR1 KGHSH and CDR2 LQKENI.